A selection of T cell receptor beta chains follows, all from one sample in a study of early T cells in non-severe SARS-CoV-2 infection. From the 5' RACE reads, TCRdb called clonotypes with MiXCR, one entry per CDR3 protein. This sample carries tens of thousands of distinct CDR3 sequences, more than 9% of them seen once, and the ten largest clones take 10% to 13%. The sequenced material came from whole blood. The receptors originated from an adult who was a healthcare worker with PCR-confirmed SARS-CoV-2 infection or an uninfected control (not recorded which). Each CDR3 is given with its conserved first and last residue. A D gene is named only where the DNA matches it firmly. Clone size, where shown, is once, few, many, or a class for clones that have expanded.

cdr3_aa cdr3_nt d_call clone_size j_call v_call
CASSWTTSPDTQYF TGCGCCAGCAGCTGGACCACCAGCCCAGATACGCAGTATTTT NA few TRBJ2-3 TRBV5-1
CSARRGNSYEQYF TGCAGCGCCAGGAGAGGGAACTCCTACGAGCAGTACTTC NA many TRBJ2-7 TRBV29-1
CASTPAGSYGYTF TGTGCCAGTACCCCCGCCGGATCTTATGGCTACACCTTC NA many TRBJ1-2 TRBV19
CASSEGYSNQPQHF TGTGCCAGCTCAGAAGGGTATAGCAATCAGCCCCAGCATTTT NA NA TRBJ1-5 TRBV18
CAVRGSSTDEQFF TGTGCCGTACGCGGGAGCTCTACGGATGAGCAGTTCTTC TRBD2 NA TRBJ2-1 TRBV10-3
CSARASGGAGDTQYF TGCAGTGCTAGAGCCAGCGGGGGGGCGGGAGATACGCAGTATTTT TRBD2 few TRBJ2-3 TRBV20-1
CASRGFNYGYTF TGTGCCAGCCGGGGGTTTAACTATGGCTACACCTTC NA few TRBJ1-2 TRBV27
CASRLGLAGSDEQFF TGTGCCAGCAGATTAGGACTAGCGGGTTCCGATGAGCAGTTCTTC TRBD2 many TRBJ2-1 TRBV5-4
CASSQGQWGSYNQPQHF TGTGCCAGTAGTCAGGGACAGTGGGGAAGTTATAATCAGCCCCAGCATTTT TRBD1 few TRBJ1-5 TRBV19
CAISDLAGGNEQFF TGTGCCATCAGTGATTTAGCGGGGGGCAATGAGCAGTTCTTC TRBD2 many TRBJ2-1 TRBV10-3
CASSQRISSGSNEQFF TGCGCCAGCAGCCAACGGATCTCTAGCGGAAGCAATGAGCAGTTCTTC TRBD2 NA TRBJ2-1 TRBV4-1
CASSPPTAYNEQFF TGTGCCAGCAGTCCGCCGACAGCTTACAATGAGCAGTTCTTC NA few TRBJ2-1 TRBV28
CASSPPGTSGLEQYF TGTGCCAGCAGCCCACCCGGGACTAGCGGCCTCGAGCAGTACTTC TRBD2 NA TRBJ2-7 TRBV13
CASSFPKYREVYNEQFF TGTGCCAGCAGTTTTCCCAAATACAGGGAAGTCTACAATGAGCAGTTCTTC NA NA TRBJ2-1 TRBV28
CASSPGAGRADTQYF TGTGCCAGCAGCCCCGGGGCCGGTCGAGCAGATACGCAGTATTTT NA NA TRBJ2-3 TRBV11-3
CASSSEGGREAFF TGTGCCAGCAGCTCGGAAGGGGGGCGAGAAGCTTTCTTT NA NA TRBJ1-1 TRBV7-8
CASSENVYTF TGTGCCAGCAGTGAAAATGTGTACACCTTC NA many TRBJ1-2 TRBV6-6
CASSVSSGGETQYF TGTGCCAGCAGCGTATCCAGCGGGGGCGAGACCCAGTACTTC TRBD2 few TRBJ2-5 TRBV9
CASRAGTSIYEQYF TGCGCCAGCAGAGCCGGGACAAGCATCTACGAGCAGTACTTC NA many TRBJ2-7 TRBV4-1
CASSHPPPGQGLDGEKLFF TGTGCCAGCAGCCACCCACCCCCGGGACAGGGCCTCGACGGTGAAAAACTGTTTTTT TRBD1 NA TRBJ1-4 TRBV7-6
CASSEFGSPDGYGYTF TGTGCCAGCAGTGAATTCGGCTCACCTGATGGCTATGGCTACACCTTC NA NA TRBJ1-2 TRBV6-4
CASSATDTQYF TGCGCCAGCAGCGCGACAGATACGCAGTATTTT NA many TRBJ2-3 TRBV5-1
CSGSDSTEAFF TGCAGCGGATCGGACAGCACTGAAGCTTTCTTT NA NA TRBJ1-1 TRBV29-1
CASRGDLNTEAFF TGTGCCAGCCGGGGGGACCTGAACACTGAAGCTTTCTTT NA many TRBJ1-1 TRBV18
CASTRQAGAGELFF TGTGCCAGCACCCGTCAGGCTGGGGCCGGGGAGCTGTTTTTT NA NA TRBJ2-2 TRBV12-3/TRBV12-4
CSARGETQYF TGCAGTGCTAGAGGAGAGACCCAGTATTTC NA NA TRBJ2-5 TRBV20-1
CASSLVWTGTNTGELFF TGTGCCAGCAGCTTAGTCTGGACAGGGACGAACACCGGGGAGCTGTTTTTT TRBD1 NA TRBJ2-2 TRBV11-2
CASSLVGAQETQYF TGTGCTAGCAGCTTGGTAGGCGCCCAAGAGACCCAGTACTTC NA many TRBJ2-5 TRBV7-7
CASSFLAPTTGELFF TGTGCCAGCAGCTTTTTGGCTCCGACGACCGGGGAGCTGTTTTTT NA NA TRBJ2-2 TRBV11-3
CGGTGGFPNEKLFF TGCGGGGGGACAGGGGGCTTCCCTAATGAAAAACTGTTTTTT TRBD1 NA TRBJ1-4 TRBV20-1
CASSPGQGVGYTF TGTGCCAGCTCACCCGGCCAGGGAGTGGGCTACACCTTC NA many TRBJ1-2 TRBV18